In its sample, the clone carrying this T cell receptor (beta chain) was seen many times. Antigen unknown. Subjects aged 18 to 65 presented with newly diagnosed hyperthyroidism of less than 2 months' duration. What was amplified from RNA transcripts were TCR beta CDR3 regions. The study used the HTBI primer set for a first-round RT-PCR of the TCR CDR3. One entry per CDR3 protein, called by TCRdb with MiXCR from the multiplex PCR reads. Here the sample spans 380,000 or so distinct CDR3 sequences, approximately 20% being singletons. The data belong to a study of T cells in Graves' hyperthyroidism and ophthalmopathy. The study, taken as a whole, reports: Most thyroid clonotypes expanded above 0.001 appeared in blood too. Progression to ophthalmopathy was predicted a median of approximately 6.4 months early. From stable hyperthyroidism, ophthalmopathy was set apart by a 13 V-J model.

The V end lost 2 bases, the J end lost 5 bases, and 10 bases lay between the germline ends. Germline assignment: CDR1 MDHEN and CDR2 SYDVKM. The CDR3 runs 14 residues. This chain links TRBV28 with TRBJ1-5; D is ambiguous. The sequencing sample was made of blood. This sequence originates from a woman aged 18 to 35 with Graves' hyperthyroidism. CDR3 nucleotides: TGTGCCAGCAGTTTAGCAGAGGGATATCAGCCCCAGCATTTT. As protein: CASSLAEGYQPQHF. Filled out from reference TRBV28 and TRBJ1-5, the complete variable domain reads DVKVTQSSRYLVKRTGEKVFLECVQDMDHENMFWYRQDPGLGLRLIYFSYDVKMKEKGDIPEGYSVSREKKERFSLILESASTNQTSMYLCASSLAEGYQPQHFGDGTRLSIL.